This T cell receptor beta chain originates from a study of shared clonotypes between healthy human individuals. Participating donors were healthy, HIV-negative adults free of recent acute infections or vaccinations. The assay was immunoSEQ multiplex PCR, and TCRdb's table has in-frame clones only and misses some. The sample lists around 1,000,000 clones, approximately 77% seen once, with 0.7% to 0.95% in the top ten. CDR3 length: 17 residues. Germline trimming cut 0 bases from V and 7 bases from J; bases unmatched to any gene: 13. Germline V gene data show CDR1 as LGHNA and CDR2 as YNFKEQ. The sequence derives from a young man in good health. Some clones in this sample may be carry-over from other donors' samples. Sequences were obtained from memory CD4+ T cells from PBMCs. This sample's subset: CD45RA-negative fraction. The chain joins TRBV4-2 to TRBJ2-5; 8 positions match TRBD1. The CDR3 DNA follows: TGTGCCAGCAGCCAAGATGTGGGCAGGGGGCAGGCGGGGACCCAGTACTTC. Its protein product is CASSQDVGRGQAGTQYF.